This is a list of T cell receptor beta chains from one sample in a study of CD8 T cells in ankylosing spondylitis. TCRdb ran MiXCR on the 5' RACE reads and lists one entry per CDR3 protein. This repertoire shows about 310,000 distinct CDR3 sequences, less than 25% found once; its top ten account for roughly 4%. The sample taken for sequencing was blood, either unsorted or a sorted T cell fraction (not recorded which). The receptor set was obtained from a female donor with ankylosing spondylitis or in good health (not recorded which). Each CDR3 is given with its conserved first and last residue. The order of the fields is J gene, D gene, V gene, clone size, CDR3 protein, CDR3 DNA. A D gene is named only where the DNA matches it firmly. The size entry is marked missing in some rows and otherwise reads once, few, many or a size class.

j_call: TRBJ2-5
d_call: -
v_call: TRBV20-1
clone_size: few
cdr3_aa: CSARVLRETQYF
cdr3_nt: TGCAGTGCTAGGGTACTCCGAGAGACCCAGTACTTC

j_call: TRBJ1-2
d_call: -
v_call: TRBV18
clone_size: -
cdr3_aa: CASSPPSGHYGYTF
cdr3_nt: TGTGCCAGCTCACCACCGTCAGGGCATTATGGCTACACCTTC

j_call: TRBJ1-5
d_call: TRBD1
v_call: TRBV4-1
clone_size: once
cdr3_aa: CASSLVGQGNQPQHF
cdr3_nt: TGCGCCAGCAGCCTTGTGGGACAGGGCAATCAGCCCCAGCATTTT

j_call: TRBJ1-2
d_call: -
v_call: TRBV2
clone_size: -
cdr3_aa: CASREVYGYTF
cdr3_nt: TGTGCCAGCAGAGAAGTCTATGGCTACACCTTC

j_call: TRBJ2-2
d_call: -
v_call: TRBV6-1
clone_size: -
cdr3_aa: CASSEARGANTGELFF
cdr3_nt: TGTGCCAGCAGTGAAGCGCGAGGGGCAAACACCGGGGAGCTGTTTTTT

j_call: TRBJ1-2
d_call: -
v_call: TRBV12-3/TRBV12-4
clone_size: few
cdr3_aa: CASSPPNAKRGYTF
cdr3_nt: TGTGCCAGCAGTCCGCCGAACGCGAAAAGGGGCTACACCTTC

j_call: TRBJ1-1
d_call: -
v_call: TRBV29-1
clone_size: -
cdr3_aa: CSVGDINTEAFF
cdr3_nt: TGCAGCGTTGGAGATATTAACACTGAAGCTTTCTTT

j_call: TRBJ2-5
d_call: -
v_call: TRBV12-3/TRBV12-4
clone_size: few
cdr3_aa: CASSLPWTQETQYF
cdr3_nt: TGTGCCAGCAGTTTACCGTGGACCCAAGAGACCCAGTACTTC

j_call: TRBJ1-1
d_call: -
v_call: TRBV5-6
clone_size: few
cdr3_aa: CASSLELINSREAFF
cdr3_nt: TGTGCCAGCAGCTTGGAGCTCATTAACAGTCGTGAAGCTTTCTTT

j_call: TRBJ1-3
d_call: TRBD1
v_call: TRBV15
clone_size: many
cdr3_aa: CATSRGTGDGNTIYF
cdr3_nt: TGTGCCACCAGCAGAGGCACAGGGGACGGAAACACCATATATTTT

j_call: TRBJ2-3
d_call: -
v_call: TRBV30
clone_size: few
cdr3_aa: CAWSLSSGFTDTQYF
cdr3_nt: TGTGCCTGGAGTCTCTCGTCCGGATTCACAGATACGCAGTATTTT

j_call: TRBJ2-3
d_call: -
v_call: TRBV25-1
clone_size: few
cdr3_aa: CASSEWGRDVADTQYF
cdr3_nt: TGTGCCAGCAGTGAATGGGGTCGGGATGTGGCAGATACGCAGTATTTT

j_call: TRBJ1-1
d_call: -
v_call: TRBV29-1
clone_size: few
cdr3_aa: CSVKGGTTEAFF
cdr3_nt: TGCAGCGTTAAGGGGGGAACGACTGAAGCTTTCTTT

j_call: TRBJ2-2
d_call: -
v_call: TRBV12-3/TRBV12-4
clone_size: -
cdr3_aa: CASTRAAAGELFF
cdr3_nt: TGTGCCAGCACCAGGGCGGCGGCCGGGGAGCTGTTTTTT

j_call: TRBJ1-5
d_call: -
v_call: TRBV19
clone_size: few
cdr3_aa: CASGRNQPQHF
cdr3_nt: TGTGCCAGTGGGCGGAATCAGCCCCAGCATTTT